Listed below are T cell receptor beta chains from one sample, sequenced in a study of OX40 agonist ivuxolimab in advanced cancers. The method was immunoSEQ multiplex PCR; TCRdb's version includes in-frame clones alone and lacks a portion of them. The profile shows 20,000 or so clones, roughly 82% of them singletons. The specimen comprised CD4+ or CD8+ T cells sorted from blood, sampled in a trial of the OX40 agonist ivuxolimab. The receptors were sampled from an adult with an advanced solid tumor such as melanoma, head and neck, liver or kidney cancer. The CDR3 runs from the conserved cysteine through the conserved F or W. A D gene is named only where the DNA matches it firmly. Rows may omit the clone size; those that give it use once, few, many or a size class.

CDR3nt: TGTGCCAGCAGCATCGCGACAGGCAGAAGGACCCAGTACTTC; CDR3aa: CASSIATGRRTQYF; j_gene: TRBJ2-5; v_gene: TRBV13; abundance: NA; d_gene: NA
CDR3nt: TGTGCCATCAGCCAACCGGGGGTAGGGCTGTACGAGCAGTACTTC; CDR3aa: CAISQPGVGLYEQYF; j_gene: TRBJ2-7; v_gene: TRBV10-3; abundance: NA; d_gene: NA
CDR3nt: TGTGCCAGCAGCTCGCTAATGGGGGGATACGAGCAGTACTTC; CDR3aa: CASSSLMGGYEQYF; j_gene: TRBJ2-7; v_gene: TRBV11-2; abundance: few; d_gene: NA
CDR3nt: TGTGCCAGCAGCTTATTAGGGGTGGAGGATGGCTACACCTTC; CDR3aa: CASSLLGVEDGYTF; j_gene: TRBJ1-2; v_gene: TRBV13; abundance: NA; d_gene: NA
CDR3nt: TGTGCCAGCTCCGGACAGGGGGAGGACGAGCAGTACTTC; CDR3aa: CASSGQGEDEQYF; j_gene: TRBJ2-7; v_gene: TRBV18; abundance: NA; d_gene: TRBD1
CDR3nt: TGTGCCTGGAGTGTAGGCAGGGTATGGAGGACCGGGGAGCTGTTTTTT; CDR3aa: CAWSVGRVWRTGELFF; j_gene: TRBJ2-2; v_gene: TRBV30; abundance: NA; d_gene: NA
CDR3nt: TGTGCCAGCAGCTCGCAGGGGACCGCCTATGGCTACACCTTC; CDR3aa: CASSSQGTAYGYTF; j_gene: TRBJ1-2; v_gene: TRBV13; abundance: NA; d_gene: NA
CDR3nt: TGTGCCACCAGCAGAGATAAGAATTCTGGGGCCAACGTCCTGACTTTC; CDR3aa: CATSRDKNSGANVLTF; j_gene: TRBJ2-6; v_gene: TRBV15; abundance: once; d_gene: NA
CDR3nt: TGTGCCAGCAGCCCCCCGGGACTCGAGAGGGAGCAGTACTTC; CDR3aa: CASSPPGLEREQYF; j_gene: TRBJ2-7; v_gene: TRBV7-2; abundance: NA; d_gene: NA
CDR3nt: TGCGCCAGCAGCCAAGATCTTCGCTCAGCCCAGTACTTC; CDR3aa: CASSQDLRSAQYF; j_gene: TRBJ2-5; v_gene: TRBV4-3; abundance: NA; d_gene: NA
CDR3nt: TGTGCCAGCAGTGAAGTACAGGGGGACACCGGGGAGCTGTTTTTT; CDR3aa: CASSEVQGDTGELFF; j_gene: TRBJ2-2; v_gene: TRBV6-1; abundance: NA; d_gene: TRBD1
CDR3nt: TGTGCCAGCACGGGGGGGCAGACCTACGAGCAGTACTTC; CDR3aa: CASTGGQTYEQYF; j_gene: TRBJ2-7; v_gene: TRBV2; abundance: NA; d_gene: TRBD2
CDR3nt: TGTGCCAGCAGCCCAGGGACTAGCGGGGAAGAGACCCAGTACTTC; CDR3aa: CASSPGTSGEETQYF; j_gene: TRBJ2-5; v_gene: TRBV5-8; abundance: NA; d_gene: TRBD2
CDR3nt: TGTGCCAGCAGTCCACAGGGGAGAGGGGCAGCTAACTATGGCTACACCTTC; CDR3aa: CASSPQGRGAANYGYTF; j_gene: TRBJ1-2; v_gene: TRBV28; abundance: NA; d_gene: TRBD1
CDR3nt: TGTGCCAGCTCACCATCCATGGGGGGCAAAAACATTCAGTACTTC; CDR3aa: CASSPSMGGKNIQYF; j_gene: TRBJ2-4; v_gene: TRBV18; abundance: few; d_gene: NA
CDR3nt: TGCGCCAGCAGCTTGGGGCTAGCGGGGGGAGAGACCCAGTACTTC; CDR3aa: CASSLGLAGGETQYF; j_gene: TRBJ2-5; v_gene: TRBV5-1; abundance: NA; d_gene: TRBD2
CDR3nt: TGTGCCAGCTCACCACGACCTAGCGGGAGTTACAATGAGCAGTTCTTC; CDR3aa: CASSPRPSGSYNEQFF; j_gene: TRBJ2-1; v_gene: TRBV18; abundance: NA; d_gene: TRBD2
CDR3nt: TGTGCCAGCAGCTCCCCAGGGCTTGCTGGCTACACCTTC; CDR3aa: CASSSPGLAGYTF; j_gene: TRBJ1-2; v_gene: TRBV13; abundance: once; d_gene: NA
CDR3nt: TGTGCCGGCTCGACAGGGATGGATGAAAAACTGTTTTTT; CDR3aa: CAGSTGMDEKLFF; j_gene: TRBJ1-4; v_gene: TRBV7-6; abundance: NA; d_gene: TRBD1
CDR3nt: TGTGCCACCAGTATTAACACCCGTAATGAAAAACTGTTTTTT; CDR3aa: CATSINTRNEKLFF; j_gene: TRBJ1-4; v_gene: TRBV15; abundance: NA; d_gene: NA
CDR3nt: TGTGCCAGCAGCCCATGGGACAGGGATAATTCACCCCTCCACTTT; CDR3aa: CASSPWDRDNSPLHF; j_gene: TRBJ1-6; v_gene: TRBV7-9; abundance: NA; d_gene: TRBD1
CDR3nt: TGTGCCAGCAGTTACTCGGCCATGAACACTGAAGCTTTCTTT; CDR3aa: CASSYSAMNTEAFF; j_gene: TRBJ1-1; v_gene: TRBV6-6; abundance: NA; d_gene: NA
CDR3nt: TGTGCCAGCAGTGTCTTCCAAGAGACCCAGTACTTC; CDR3aa: CASSVFQETQYF; j_gene: TRBJ2-5; v_gene: TRBV6-1; abundance: NA; d_gene: NA
CDR3nt: TGTGCCAGCAGCCCCGGGACAGGGTTCAATCAGCCCCAGCATTTT; CDR3aa: CASSPGTGFNQPQHF; j_gene: TRBJ1-5; v_gene: TRBV5-6; abundance: NA; d_gene: TRBD1
CDR3nt: TGTGCCAGCAGCTTCCCAGGGATCGTTGGAAACACCATATATTTT; CDR3aa: CASSFPGIVGNTIYF; j_gene: TRBJ1-3; v_gene: TRBV11-2; abundance: NA; d_gene: NA
CDR3nt: TGTGCCAGCAGTTTACCAGCGGGGGCCTACAATGAGCAGTTCTTC; CDR3aa: CASSLPAGAYNEQFF; j_gene: TRBJ2-1; v_gene: TRBV28; abundance: NA; d_gene: TRBD2
CDR3nt: TGCGCCAGCAGCTCGGGACAGTACCAAGAGACCCAGTACTTC; CDR3aa: CASSSGQYQETQYF; j_gene: TRBJ2-5; v_gene: TRBV5-1; abundance: NA; d_gene: TRBD1
CDR3nt: TGTGCCAGCAGTTTCACCCCCAATCAGCCCCAGCATTTT; CDR3aa: CASSFTPNQPQHF; j_gene: TRBJ1-5; v_gene: TRBV28; abundance: NA; d_gene: NA
CDR3nt: TGTGCCACCAGCAGAGATCCGACAGAATTGCATGGCTACACCTTC; CDR3aa: CATSRDPTELHGYTF; j_gene: TRBJ1-2; v_gene: TRBV15; abundance: NA; d_gene: NA
CDR3nt: TGTGCCAGTAGAGTTCGACAGGGGTTGTATGGCTACACCTTC; CDR3aa: CASRVRQGLYGYTF; j_gene: TRBJ1-2; v_gene: TRBV19; abundance: NA; d_gene: TRBD1
CDR3nt: TGTGCCAGCGGTCGCGGAATCTCTGGGGCCAACGTCCTGACTTTC; CDR3aa: CASGRGISGANVLTF; j_gene: TRBJ2-6; v_gene: TRBV5-6; abundance: NA; d_gene: NA
CDR3nt: TGCGCCAGCAGTGACTCGGGATTGGGGCAAAATCAGCCCCAGCATTTT; CDR3aa: CASSDSGLGQNQPQHF; j_gene: TRBJ1-5; v_gene: TRBV10-2; abundance: NA; d_gene: NA
CDR3nt: TGTGCCAGCAGCTTCCCACAGCATGGCTACACCTTC; CDR3aa: CASSFPQHGYTF; j_gene: TRBJ1-2; v_gene: TRBV5-6; abundance: NA; d_gene: NA
CDR3nt: TGTGCCAGCAGTTTACAGGCAATCACTGAAGCTTTCTTT; CDR3aa: CASSLQAITEAFF; j_gene: TRBJ1-1; v_gene: TRBV27; abundance: NA; d_gene: NA
CDR3nt: TGCGCCAGCAGTGCGGACCCGGTCGCTGAGCAGTTCTTC; CDR3aa: CASSADPVAEQFF; j_gene: TRBJ2-1; v_gene: TRBV10-1; abundance: NA; d_gene: NA
CDR3nt: TGTGCCTGGAGTGGGGCCGGGCGGACAGGCCGTACCGGGGAGCTGTTTTTT; CDR3aa: CAWSGAGRTGRTGELFF; j_gene: TRBJ2-2; v_gene: TRBV30; abundance: once; d_gene: TRBD1
CDR3nt: TGTGCCAGTAGTATAGCCCCCGGGAACACTGAAGCTTTCTTT; CDR3aa: CASSIAPGNTEAFF; j_gene: TRBJ1-1; v_gene: TRBV19; abundance: NA; d_gene: NA
CDR3nt: TGTGCCAGCAGCTTAGTCGGCAGGGCGGCCACCGGGGAGCTGTTTTTT; CDR3aa: CASSLVGRAATGELFF; j_gene: TRBJ2-2; v_gene: TRBV7-2; abundance: once; d_gene: NA
CDR3nt: TGCGCCAGCAGCCAAGAGACTAGCGGTTTCGGAAAACGCTACGAGCAGTACTTC; CDR3aa: CASSQETSGFGKRYEQYF; j_gene: TRBJ2-7; v_gene: TRBV4-3; abundance: NA; d_gene: TRBD2
CDR3nt: TGTGCCAGCGGACTGAACAGGGGAGGTGAGCAGTTCTTC; CDR3aa: CASGLNRGGEQFF; j_gene: TRBJ2-1; v_gene: TRBV28; abundance: NA; d_gene: NA
CDR3nt: TGTGCCAGCAGCTTGGTAACAGGGTCTCGCGCTGGAAACACCATATATTTT; CDR3aa: CASSLVTGSRAGNTIYF; j_gene: TRBJ1-3; v_gene: TRBV5-5; abundance: NA; d_gene: NA
CDR3nt: TGCGCCAGCAGCTTGCTCAGCACTAGCACAGATACGCAGTATTTT; CDR3aa: CASSLLSTSTDTQYF; j_gene: TRBJ2-3; v_gene: TRBV5-1; abundance: NA; d_gene: NA
CDR3nt: TGTGCCAGCAGCTTTAGTAGCGGGGGTTACAATGAGCAGTTCTTC; CDR3aa: CASSFSSGGYNEQFF; j_gene: TRBJ2-1; v_gene: TRBV7-2; abundance: NA; d_gene: TRBD2
CDR3nt: TGCAGCGTTGGGGTAACCCGGAGCACAGATACGCAGTATTTT; CDR3aa: CSVGVTRSTDTQYF; j_gene: TRBJ2-3; v_gene: TRBV29-1; abundance: NA; d_gene: NA
CDR3nt: TGTGCCAGCGGTGGCAGGGGATACGAGCAGTACTTC; CDR3aa: CASGGRGYEQYF; j_gene: TRBJ2-7; v_gene: TRBV6-1; abundance: NA; d_gene: NA
CDR3nt: TGTGCCAGCAGTTTAACAGGACTAGGAGGCTACGAGCAGTACTTC; CDR3aa: CASSLTGLGGYEQYF; j_gene: TRBJ2-7; v_gene: TRBV27; abundance: medium-sized; d_gene: TRBD2
CDR3nt: TGTGCCAGCTCGGGAGCGGGGGGGTTTACCAGAAAGCTGTTTTTT; CDR3aa: CASSGAGGFTRKLFF; j_gene: TRBJ2-2; v_gene: TRBV28; abundance: NA; d_gene: TRBD2
CDR3nt: TGTGCCAGCAGTCAGCGGGAGGACCCTACGAGGCAGTACTTC; CDR3aa: CASSQREDPTRQYF; j_gene: TRBJ2-7; v_gene: TRBV28; abundance: NA; d_gene: TRBD2
CDR3nt: TGTGCCAGCAGCTTTGGGGGCCTAGCGGGTCAAGAGACCCAGTACTTC; CDR3aa: CASSFGGLAGQETQYF; j_gene: TRBJ2-5; v_gene: TRBV11-1; abundance: NA; d_gene: TRBD2
CDR3nt: TGTGCTAGTAAAGCTTTCGGGGGTTACCCCACTGAAGCTTTCTTT; CDR3aa: CASKAFGGYPTEAFF; j_gene: TRBJ1-1; v_gene: TRBV19; abundance: NA; d_gene: NA
CDR3nt: TGTGCCAGCAGCGCACCCTTCCGCATGGGAACAGATACGCAGTATTTT; CDR3aa: CASSAPFRMGTDTQYF; j_gene: TRBJ2-3; v_gene: TRBV7-9; abundance: NA; d_gene: NA
CDR3nt: TGTGCCAGCAGCCCCGTAGTGGCGACCGGGGAGCTGTTTTTT; CDR3aa: CASSPVVATGELFF; j_gene: TRBJ2-2; v_gene: TRBV7-9; abundance: NA; d_gene: NA
CDR3nt: TGTGCCAGCAGTTTCAGCTTTACTTCTGGCTACACCTTC; CDR3aa: CASSFSFTSGYTF; j_gene: TRBJ1-2; v_gene: TRBV27; abundance: NA; d_gene: NA
CDR3nt: TGTGCCAGCAGTTTATCTGGGGGCGGCAATCAGCCCCAGCATTTT; CDR3aa: CASSLSGGGNQPQHF; j_gene: TRBJ1-5; v_gene: TRBV28; abundance: NA; d_gene: NA
CDR3nt: TGTGCCAGTAGTATTCGGGCGGGGGGCCGGGATACGCAGTATTTT; CDR3aa: CASSIRAGGRDTQYF; j_gene: TRBJ2-3; v_gene: TRBV19; abundance: NA; d_gene: TRBD2
CDR3nt: TGTGCCAGTCATCCCGGGGCTAGCGGGGGGGCGAAGTACAATGAGCAGTTCTTC; CDR3aa: CASHPGASGGAKYNEQFF; j_gene: TRBJ2-1; v_gene: TRBV19; abundance: NA; d_gene: TRBD2
CDR3nt: TGCGCCAGCAGCTCCCCCCCTGGTAGCGGGGGCCCCACAGATACGCAGTATTTT; CDR3aa: CASSSPPGSGGPTDTQYF; j_gene: TRBJ2-3; v_gene: TRBV5-1; abundance: NA; d_gene: TRBD2
CDR3nt: TGTGCCAGCAGCCCCGGGGCCGGGGAGCTGTTTTTT; CDR3aa: CASSPGAGELFF; j_gene: TRBJ2-2; v_gene: TRBV7-2; abundance: NA; d_gene: NA
CDR3nt: TGTGCCAGCAGAGACAGGGCCCGACAGGAGACCCAGTACTTC; CDR3aa: CASRDRARQETQYF; j_gene: TRBJ2-5; v_gene: TRBV6-5; abundance: NA; d_gene: TRBD1
CDR3nt: TGTGCCACTCGACACCTCGGGGGCACTGAAGCTTTCTTT; CDR3aa: CATRHLGGTEAFF; j_gene: TRBJ1-1; v_gene: TRBV10-3; abundance: NA; d_gene: NA